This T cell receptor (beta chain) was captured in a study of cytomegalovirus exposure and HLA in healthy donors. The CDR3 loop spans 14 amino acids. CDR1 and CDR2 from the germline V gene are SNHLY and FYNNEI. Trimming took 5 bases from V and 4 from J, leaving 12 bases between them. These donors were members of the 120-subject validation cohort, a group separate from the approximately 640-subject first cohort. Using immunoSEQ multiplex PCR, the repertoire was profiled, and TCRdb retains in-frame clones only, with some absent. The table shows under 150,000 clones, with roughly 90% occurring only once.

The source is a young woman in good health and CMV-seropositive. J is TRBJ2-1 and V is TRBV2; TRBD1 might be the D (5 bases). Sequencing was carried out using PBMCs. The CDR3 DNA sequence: TGTGCCAGCAGTCTGGGCAGGGTATACAATGAGCAGTTCTTC. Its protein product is CASSLGRVYNEQFF. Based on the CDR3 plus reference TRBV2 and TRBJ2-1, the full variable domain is EPEVTQTPSHQVTQMGQEVILRCVPISNHLYFYWYRQILGQKVEFLVSFYNNEISEKSEIFDDQFSVERPDGSNFTLKIRSTKLEDSAMYFCASSLGRVYNEQFFGPGTRLTVL.